This T cell receptor (beta chain) appears in the sequencing data of a study of CD8 T cell repertoires and HIV-1 epitope variants. Study-wide background: Cultures ran 10 days, with IL-2, IL-7 and IL-15 added on days 3 and 7. Separate from the cultures, 1M uncultured T cells served as baseline.

The method was immunoSEQ multiplex PCR; TCRdb's version includes in-frame clones alone and lacks a portion of them. This sample yields almost 6,000 clones, of which about 60% are seen a single time; around 40% belongs to the top ten. Concerning this clone itself: Its antigen remains unidentified.

Study-level points and caveats: Roughly nine antigen-specific TCR beta clonotypes were found; roughly six seemed cross-reactive to variants.

The source material was cultured CD8+ T cells derived from PBMCs. The sequence derives from a male donor with HIV.

CDR3 sequence (DNA): TGTGCCAGCAGCTTGCCGAGCGGGGGCGAATCCTACGAGCAGTACTTC. Encoded protein: CASSLPSGGESYEQYF. The chain is built from TRBV5-8 and TRBJ2-7; 8 nucleotides match TRBD2. The length of the CDR3 is 16 residues. The germline CDR1 and CDR2 sequences are SGHTS and YDEGEE. J lost 1 base, V lost 1 base, and 7 bases had no gene match. Variable domain in full (rest from reference TRBV5-8 and TRBJ2-7): EAGVTQSPTHLIKTRGQQATLRCSPISGHTSVYWYQQALGLGLQFLLWYDEGEERNRGNFPPRFSGRQFPNYSSELNVNALELEDSALYLCASSLPSGGESYEQYFGPGTRLTVT.